These 27 T cell receptor beta chains came from one sample sequenced in a study of molecular identifiers for immune sequencing clone quantification. A single record per CDR3 protein comes from TCRdb applying MiXCR to the PCR reads. Altogether about 640,000 distinct CDR3 sequences are present, just under 20% being singletons, with the ten largest covering around 0.9%. The sample consisted of naive CD8+ T cells from blood, with Jurkat cell RNA spiked in. Stated subset: FACS-sorted CD8+CD4-CCR7+CD45RA+ naive T cells. These TCRs come from a human donor in good health. Some libraries in this study had Jurkat cell RNA spiked in.

At least ten counts were recorded for this clonotype. The gene calls are TRBV7-9 and TRBJ2-6; possible D gene TRBD1, 6 bases. This CDR3 region has 14 residues. The germline CDR1 and CDR2 sequences are SEHNR and FQNEAQ (reference sequence). V lost 8 bases, J lost 4 bases, and 12 bases lay in between. The CDR3, as DNA: TGTGCCAGCTTGGGGGCCGGAGGGGCCAACGTCCTGACTTTC. Translated: CASLGAGGANVLTF.

V and J are TRBV4-3 and TRBJ2-5, with TRBD2 identical over 9 bases. CDR1 LGHNA and CDR2 YSLEER come from the germline V gene. The CDR3 length is 17 residues. V dropped 0 bases and J dropped 4; count of bases not matched to a gene: 9. The CDR3 DNA reads TGCGCCAGCAGCCAAGACCTAGCGGGGAACTGGGGAGAGACCCAGTACTTC. Amino acids: CASSQDLAGNWGETQYF.

This clonotype was seen at least ten times. This chain links TRBV5-1 with TRBJ1-1, with D perhaps TRBD1 (6 bases). Germline assignment: CDR1 SGHRS and CDR2 YFSETQ. The CDR3 loop spans 13 amino acids. V lost 4 bases and J lost 5, with 12 bases in between. CDR3 coding DNA: TGCGCCAGCAGCCTCTTAGGGGGTACTGAAGCTTTCTTT. The encoded protein is CASSLLGGTEAFF.

This clonotype was observed many times. The chain combines TRBV11-1 with TRBJ2-7; D ambiguous. In germline, CDR1 is SGHAT, CDR2 FQDESV (reference sequence). V was shortened by 1 base and J by 5 bases, with 9 bases between the two germline ends. The CDR3 sequence is 13 residues long. The CDR3 region has the DNA TGTGCCAGCAGCTTAGTCGATTCCGACGAGCAGTACTTC. Encoded protein: CASSLVDSDEQYF.

A note on this clonotype: Being one base from a much bigger clone, this may be a read error. The V and J genes are TRBV5-1 and TRBJ2-5; 9 positions match TRBD1. CDR3 size: 13 residues. V shed 7 bases and J 5 bases; nucleotides not matched to a gene: 6. Germline-derived CDR1 and CDR2 are SGHRS and YFSETQ. The CDR3, as DNA: TGCGCCAGCGGCGCGGACAGGGGTGAGACCCAGTACTTC. Its protein product is CASGADRGETQYF. The whole variable domain, filled in from reference TRBV5-1 and TRBJ2-5, reads KAGVTQTPRYLIKTRGQQVTLSCSPISGHRSVSWYQQTPGQGLQFLFEYFSETQRNKGNFPGRFSGRQFSNSRSEMNVSTLELGDSALYLCASGADRGETQYFGPGTRLLVL.

The chain combines TRBV4-3 with TRBJ2-5, with 9 bases matching TRBD2. CDR3 length: 16 residues. CDR1 and CDR2 from the germline V gene are LGHNA and YSLEER. V lost 0 bases, J lost 4 bases, and 6 bases stayed unmatched. CDR3 nucleotide sequence: TGCGCCAGCAGCCAAGAGTTGGGGACTAGCACAGAGACCCAGTACTTC. Translated: CASSQELGTSTETQYF.

Remarks on this clonotype: One end of the junction fails to match germline, which may point to a read error. The chain carries TRBV4-1 and TRBJ1-1, with TRBD1 as a possible D gene (6 bases). CDR3 length: 15 residues. Per the germline V gene, CDR1 is MGHRA and CDR2 is YSYEKL. Here the CDR3 reads CASSQKDTGNAEAFF. CDR3 sequence (DNA): TGCGCCAGCAGCCAAAAAGATACAGGGAACGCTGAAGCTTTCTTT.

This sequence joins TRBV5-6 and TRBJ2-6; the match to TRBD1 covers 9 bases. There are 18 residues in the CDR3. Unmatched junction bases numbered 13, after V lost 7 bases and J lost 2 bases. The germline V gene has CDR1 SGHDT and CDR2 YYEEEE. CDR3 residues: CASPTRGTGGAGANVLTF. CDR3 in DNA: TGTGCCAGCCCTACACGTGGAACAGGGGGCGCTGGGGCCAACGTCCTGACTTTC.

This clonotype was detected ten times or more. The rearrangement links TRBV9 to TRBJ2-1; 8 bases fit TRBD2. The CDR3 consists of 16 residues. Per germline, CDR1 SGDLS and CDR2 YYNGEE. V lost 3 bases, J lost 2 bases, and 7 bases stayed unmatched. CDR3: CASSASTSGAYNEQFF. CDR3 DNA: TGTGCCAGCAGCGCTTCCACTAGCGGAGCCTACAATGAGCAGTTCTTC.

This clonotype has a count of ten or more. The genes are TRBV4-1 and TRBJ1-1, with a possible D match to TRBD1 (5 bases). V lost 0 bases and J lost 0, with 11 bases in between. The length of the CDR3 is 16 residues. Germline V lookup: CDR1 MGHRA, CDR2 YSYEKL. The CDR3 loop reads CASSQDSTGLNTEAFF. CDR3 coding DNA: TGCGCCAGCAGCCAAGATTCTACAGGATTGAACACTGAAGCTTTCTTT.

This clonotype appeared many times. The V gene is TRBV6-5, the J gene TRBJ1-2, with D maybe TRBD1 (5 bases). The CDR3 extends over 13 amino acids. The ends were cut back, 5 bases at V and 4 bases at J, with 11 bases in the middle. CDR1 and CDR2 (germline): MNHEY, SVGAGI. In DNA form, the CDR3 reads TGTGCCAGCAGTATCTTCGGGGGCTATGGCTACACCTTC. This gives the protein CASSIFGGYGYTF.

This clonotype has at least ten counts. The rearrangement joins TRBV4-3 to TRBJ2-5; D gene uncertain. The CDR3 loop spans 15 amino acids. V dropped 0 bases and J dropped 2 bases, with 10 bases sitting between them. The germline V gene has CDR1 LGHNA and CDR2 YSLEER. In nucleotides, the CDR3 is TGCGCCAGCAGCCAAGATTGGACGGCACAAGAGACCCAGTACTTC. It specifies CASSQDWTAQETQYF.

As to this clonotype: A much larger clone sits a single nucleotide away, making a read error possible. This chain uses TRBV2 with TRBJ2-6; D perhaps matches TRBD1 (5 bases). Germline V lookup: CDR1 SNHLY, CDR2 FYNNEI. CDR3 length equals 20 residues. The CDR3 is CASSDHRQSIANSGASVLTF. In DNA form, the CDR3 reads TGTGCCAGCAGTGACCATAGACAATCAATAGCAAACTCTGGGGCCAGCGTCCTGACTTTC.

This clonotype was detected only a few times. The chain has TRBV18 and TRBJ2-7; D perhaps matches TRBD1 (5 bases). CDR1 is KGHSH, CDR2 LQKENI, per germline. V was pared by 3 bases and J by 5 bases, with 17 bases between. The CDR3 length is 15 residues. CDR3 residues: CASSPDGHYSNEQYF. Written as DNA, the CDR3 is TGTGCCAGCTCACCGGACGGACATTATTCTAACGAGCAGTACTTC.

Only a few counts were recorded for this clonotype. The gene calls are TRBV27 and TRBJ2-1; D perhaps matches TRBD2 (5 bases). Looked up from germline, CDR1 is MNHEY and CDR2 is SMNVEV (reference sequence). Trimming took off 0 bases at V and 4 bases at J, with 10 bases between the two ends. CDR3 size: 15 residues. The DNA for the CDR3 is TGTGCCAGCAGTTTATCCGGGAACCCATACAATGAGCAGTTCTTC. This translates into CASSLSGNPYNEQFF.

Many counts were recorded for this clonotype. The V call is TRBV7-8, the J call TRBJ2-4; D gene uncertain. CDR1 SGHVS and CDR2 FQNEAQ come from the germline V gene. The CDR3 runs to 16 residues. The V end lost 1 base, the J end lost 0 bases, and 10 bases lay between the germline ends. CDR3: CASSLDPPLAKNIQYF. The CDR3 DNA sequence: TGTGCCAGCAGCTTAGATCCCCCTCTAGCCAAAAACATTCAGTACTTC.

This clonotype appeared many times. The chain links TRBV7-6 to TRBJ2-3, with 15 bases matching TRBD2. Trimming at V came to 5 bases and at J to 7 bases, leaving 4 bases not matched to a gene. CDR1 and CDR2 (germline): SGHVS, FNYEAQ. The CDR3 consists of 15 residues. The DNA for the CDR3 is TGTGCCAGCAGCGGAGGGACTAGCGGGGGGAATACGCAGTATTTT. It codes for CASSGGTSGGNTQYF.

This clonotype was seen ten or more times. The chain is built from TRBV29-1 and TRBJ2-5; 11 bases line up with TRBD2. With 2 bases clipped from V and 5 bases from J, the junction kept 4 bases outside the gene matches. CDR3 length: 14 residues. CDR1 is SQVTM and CDR2 is ANQGSEA in the germline V gene. DNA for the CDR3: TGCAGCGTTGAATGGGGACTAGCGGCGGAGACCCAGTACTTC. Protein sequence: CSVEWGLAAETQYF.

At least ten counts were recorded for this clonotype. The J gene is TRBJ1-2, the V gene TRBV27; D uncertain. The CDR3 extends over 13 amino acids. The germline V gene encodes CDR1 MNHEY and CDR2 SMNVEV (reference sequence). V lost 5 bases, J lost 4 bases, and 11 bases lay in between. The CDR3, as DNA: TGTGCCAGCAGTCTCTCACAGCTCTATGGCTACACCTTC. Protein product: CASSLSQLYGYTF.

This clonotype was picked up many times. This rearrangement joins TRBV5-8 to TRBJ2-3; 8 nucleotides align to TRBD2. V lost 0 bases, J lost 1 base, and 7 bases stayed unmatched. This CDR3 region has 17 residues. Germline assignment: CDR1 SGHTS and CDR2 YDEGEE. The CDR3 protein is CASSLEGGGGRTDTQYF. DNA of the CDR3: TGTGCCAGCAGCTTGGAAGGCGGCGGGGGGCGCACAGATACGCAGTATTTT.

As for this clonotype: A much more abundant neighbour one base away suggests this may be a read error. The chain combines TRBV19 with TRBJ1-5, with TRBD1 matching over 7 bases. CDR3 size: 15 residues. The V segment lost 11 bases and the J segment 9 bases; nucleotides outside the gene matches: 19. Germline V gene data show CDR1 as LNHDA and CDR2 as SQIVND (reference sequence). CDR3 DNA sequence: TGTGCCGCACCTTACGCGGGACAGTGCAGGTCGCCCCAGCATTTT. Amino acids: CAAPYAGQCRSPQHF.

As regards this clonotype: This may stem from a read error, because a much larger clone lies one nucleotide away. This chain links TRBV9 with TRBJ2-1; 7 nucleotides align to TRBD2. The CDR3 is 16 amino acids. In germline, CDR1 is SGDLS, CDR2 YYNGEE. The CDR3 here is CAGSLTSLSGGNEQFF. The CDR3 DNA is TGTGCCGGCAGCCTAACCTCCCTTTCGGGGGGCAATGAGCAGTTCTTC.

The rearrangement uses TRBV12-3 or TRBV12-4 and TRBJ1-4, with D perhaps matching TRBD1 (5 bases). V lost 4 bases, J lost 6 bases, and 18 bases lay in between. This CDR3 has 16 residues. For the CDR3, the DNA is TGTGCCAGCAGTTCTGCCGGGGGGTCCTTTGATGAAAAACTGTTTTTT. It translates to CASSSAGGSFDEKLFF.

This clonotype was found many times. The genes are TRBV4-1 and TRBJ1-5; 9 positions match TRBD1. V lost 4 bases to trimming and J lost 2 bases; unmatched junction nucleotides: 15. Germline V lookup: CDR1 MGHRA, CDR2 YSYEKL. This CDR3 spans 19 amino acids. The CDR3: CASSPESYRGLGGNQPQHF. The CDR3 region has the DNA TGCGCCAGCAGCCCCGAAAGTTACAGGGGGCTGGGGGGCAATCAGCCCCAGCATTTT.

This clonotype was picked up many times. The rearrangement links TRBV5-5 to TRBJ1-6; D gene uncertain. CDR3 length equals 13 residues. Trimming took off 0 bases at V and 9 bases at J, with 7 bases between the two ends. CDR1 is SGHKS and CDR2 is YYEKEE in the germline V gene (reference sequence). CDR3: CASSLGDSSPLHF. The CDR3 DNA reads as TGTGCCAGCAGCTTGGGAGACTCTTCACCCCTCCACTTT.

Many counts were recorded for this clonotype. This chain joins TRBV7-9 and TRBJ1-1; a weak D match, TRBD1 (5 bases). The V end was cut by 0 bases, the J end by 7 bases, with 12 bases between. The germline CDR1 and CDR2 sequences are SEHNR and FQNEAQ (reference sequence). CDR3 length: 14 amino acids. This CDR3 is CASSLAGGVIEAFF. The CDR3 DNA reads as TGTGCCAGCAGCTTAGCGGGGGGGGTAATTGAAGCTTTCTTT. Supplemented by reference TRBV7-9 and TRBJ1-1, the full variable domain reads DTGVSQNPRHKITKRGQNVTFRCDPISEHNRLYWYRQTLGQGPEFLTYFQNEAQLEKSRLLSDRFSAERPKGSFSTLEIQRTEQGDSAMYLCASSLAGGVIEAFFGQGTRLTVV.

The rearrangement joins TRBV4-3 to TRBJ2-7, with D tentatively TRBD2 (6 bases). This CDR3 spans 19 amino acids. Per germline, CDR1 LGHNA and CDR2 YSLEER. V was cut by 0 bases and J by 0 bases, with 21 bases left in between. CDR3 sequence: CASSQDAALALRSSYEQYF. Here the CDR3 DNA reads TGCGCCAGCAGCCAAGATGCCGCGCTAGCGTTGAGGAGCTCCTACGAGCAGTACTTC.